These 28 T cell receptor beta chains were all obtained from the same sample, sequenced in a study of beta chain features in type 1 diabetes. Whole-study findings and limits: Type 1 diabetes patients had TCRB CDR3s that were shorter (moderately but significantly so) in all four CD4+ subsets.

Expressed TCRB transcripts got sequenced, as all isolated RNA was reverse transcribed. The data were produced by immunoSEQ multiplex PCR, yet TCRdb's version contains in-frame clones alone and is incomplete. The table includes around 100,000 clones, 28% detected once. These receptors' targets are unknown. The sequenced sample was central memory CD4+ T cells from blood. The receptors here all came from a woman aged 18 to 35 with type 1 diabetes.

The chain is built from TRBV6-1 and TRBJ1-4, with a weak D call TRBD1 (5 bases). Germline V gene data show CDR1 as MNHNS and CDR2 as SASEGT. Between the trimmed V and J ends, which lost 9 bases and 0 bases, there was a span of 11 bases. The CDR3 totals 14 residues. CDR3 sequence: CASLGGATNEKLFF. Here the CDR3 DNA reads TGTGCCAGTTTGGGGGGGGCAACTAATGAAAAACTGTTTTTT.

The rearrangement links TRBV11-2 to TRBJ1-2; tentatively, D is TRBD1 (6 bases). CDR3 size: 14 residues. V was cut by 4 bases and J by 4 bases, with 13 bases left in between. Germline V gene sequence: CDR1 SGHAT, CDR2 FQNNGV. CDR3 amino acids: CASSWGHSFYGYTF. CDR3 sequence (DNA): TGTGCCAGCAGCTGGGGACACTCTTTCTATGGCTACACCTTC.

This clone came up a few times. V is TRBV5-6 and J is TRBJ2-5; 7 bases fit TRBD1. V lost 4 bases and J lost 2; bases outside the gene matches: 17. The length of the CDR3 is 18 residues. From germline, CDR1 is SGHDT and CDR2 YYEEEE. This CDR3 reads CASSLYLRQGRGQETQYF. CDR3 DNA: TGTGCCAGCAGCCTCTACCTTCGACAGGGTCGAGGACAAGAGACCCAGTACTTC.

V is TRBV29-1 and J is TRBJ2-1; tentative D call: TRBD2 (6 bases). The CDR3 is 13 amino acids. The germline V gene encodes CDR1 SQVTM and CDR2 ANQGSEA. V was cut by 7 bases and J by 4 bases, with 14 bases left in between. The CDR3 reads CSAAGQNYNEQFF. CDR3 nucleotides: TGCAGCGCCGCGGGGCAGAATTACAATGAGCAGTTCTTC.

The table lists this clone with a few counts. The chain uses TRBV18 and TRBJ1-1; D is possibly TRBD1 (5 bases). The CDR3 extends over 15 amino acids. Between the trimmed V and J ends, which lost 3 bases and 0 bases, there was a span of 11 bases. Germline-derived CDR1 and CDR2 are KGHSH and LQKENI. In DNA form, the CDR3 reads TGTGCCAGCTCACCGATGTCGGGGGTGAACACTGAAGCTTTCTTT. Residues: CASSPMSGVNTEAFF.

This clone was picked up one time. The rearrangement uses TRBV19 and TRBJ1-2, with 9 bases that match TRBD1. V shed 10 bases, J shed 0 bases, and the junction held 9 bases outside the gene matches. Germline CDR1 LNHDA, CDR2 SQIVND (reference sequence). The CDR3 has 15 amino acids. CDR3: CATLKQGATNYGYTF. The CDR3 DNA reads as TGTGCCACTTTAAAACAGGGGGCGACTAACTATGGCTACACCTTC.

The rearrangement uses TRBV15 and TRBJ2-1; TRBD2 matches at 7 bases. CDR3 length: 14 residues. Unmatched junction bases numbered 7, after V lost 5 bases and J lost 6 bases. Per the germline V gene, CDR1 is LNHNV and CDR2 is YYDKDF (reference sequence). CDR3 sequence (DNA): TGTGCCACCAGCGGCGGGACTACCCTCAATGAGCAGTTCTTC. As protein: CATSGGTTLNEQFF. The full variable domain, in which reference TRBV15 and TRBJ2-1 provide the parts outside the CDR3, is DAMVIQNPRYQVTQFGKPVTLSCSQTLNHNVMYWYQQKSSQAPKLLFHYYDKDFNNEADTPDNFQSRRPNTSFCFLDIRSPGLGDTAMYLCATSGGTTLNEQFFGPGTRLTVL.

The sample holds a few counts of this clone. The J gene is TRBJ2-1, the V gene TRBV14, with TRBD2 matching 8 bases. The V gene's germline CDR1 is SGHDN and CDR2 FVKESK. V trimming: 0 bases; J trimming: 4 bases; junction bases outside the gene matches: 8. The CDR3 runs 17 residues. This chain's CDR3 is CASSQDLAGGGYNEQFF. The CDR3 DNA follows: TGTGCCAGCAGCCAAGATCTGGCGGGAGGAGGGTACAATGAGCAGTTCTTC.

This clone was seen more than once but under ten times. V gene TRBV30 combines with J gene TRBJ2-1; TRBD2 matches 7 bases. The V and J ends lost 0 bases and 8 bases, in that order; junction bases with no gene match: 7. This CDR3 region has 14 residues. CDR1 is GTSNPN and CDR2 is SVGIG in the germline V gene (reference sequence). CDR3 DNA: TGTGCCTGGAGTGTTGGACTAGTTTTTGATGAGCAGTTCTTC. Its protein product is CAWSVGLVFDEQFF.

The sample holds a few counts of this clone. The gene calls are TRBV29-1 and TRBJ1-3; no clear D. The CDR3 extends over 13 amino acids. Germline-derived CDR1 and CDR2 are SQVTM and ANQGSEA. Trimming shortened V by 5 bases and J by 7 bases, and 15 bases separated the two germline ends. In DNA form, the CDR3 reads TGCAGCGTTCGACCTGGCGGGTCGAACACCATATATTTT. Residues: CSVRPGGSNTIYF.

The CDR3 sequence is CASSYVHTDTQYF. CDR3 DNA sequence: TGTGCCAGCAGTTACGTACACACAGATACGCAGTATTTT. This rearrangement joins TRBV6-5 to TRBJ2-3; no reliable D call. CDR1 and CDR2 from the germline V gene are MNHEY and SVGAGI. This CDR3 is built from 13 residues. Trimming pared 2 bases from V and 2 bases from J, leaving 5 bases between.

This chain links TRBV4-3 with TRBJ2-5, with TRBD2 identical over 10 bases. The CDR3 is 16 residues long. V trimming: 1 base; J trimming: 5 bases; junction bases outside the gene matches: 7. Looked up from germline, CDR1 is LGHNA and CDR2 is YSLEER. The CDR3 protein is CASSQAPSGRAETQYF. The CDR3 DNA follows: TGCGCCAGCAGCCAAGCCCCAAGCGGGAGGGCCGAGACCCAGTACTTC.

The CDR3 is CASSRAVTGVNTGELFF. Written as DNA, the CDR3 is TGTGCCAGCAGCCGAGCAGTTACAGGGGTGAACACCGGGGAGCTGTTTTTT. The chain links TRBV14 to TRBJ2-2, with 7 bases that match TRBD1. CDR3 length: 17 amino acids. CDR1 SGHDN and CDR2 FVKESK come from the germline V gene. With V trimmed by 4 bases and J by 1 base, 9 bases remained unmatched. The full variable domain, with the rest looked up from reference TRBV14 and TRBJ2-2, is EAGVTQFPSHSVIEKGQTVTLRCDPISGHDNLYWYRRVMGKEIKFLLHFVKESKQDESGMPNNRFLAERTGGTYSTLKVQPAELEDSGVYFCASSRAVTGVNTGELFFGEGSRLTVL.

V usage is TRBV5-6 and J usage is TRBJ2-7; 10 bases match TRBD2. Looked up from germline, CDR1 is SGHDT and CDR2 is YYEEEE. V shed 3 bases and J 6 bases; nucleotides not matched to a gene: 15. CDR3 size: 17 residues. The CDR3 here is CASSSLAGAPVGAEQYV. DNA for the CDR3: TGTGCCAGCAGCTCCCTAGCGGGAGCCCCAGTCGGCGCCGAGCAGTACGTC.

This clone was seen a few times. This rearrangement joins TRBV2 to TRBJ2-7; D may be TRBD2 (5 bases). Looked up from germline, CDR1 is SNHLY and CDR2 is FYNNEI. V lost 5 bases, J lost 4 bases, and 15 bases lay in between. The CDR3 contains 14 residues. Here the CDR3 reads CASSRGVGGYEQYF. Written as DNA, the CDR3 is TGTGCCAGCAGTCGTGGGGTCGGAGGATACGAGCAGTACTTC.

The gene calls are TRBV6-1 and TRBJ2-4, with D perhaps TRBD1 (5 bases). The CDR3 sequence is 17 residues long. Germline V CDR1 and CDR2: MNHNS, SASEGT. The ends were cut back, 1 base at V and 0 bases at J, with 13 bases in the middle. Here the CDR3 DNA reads TGTGCCAGCAGTGAAGGGCAGGGAACATTAGCCAAAAACATTCAGTACTTC. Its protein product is CASSEGQGTLAKNIQYF.

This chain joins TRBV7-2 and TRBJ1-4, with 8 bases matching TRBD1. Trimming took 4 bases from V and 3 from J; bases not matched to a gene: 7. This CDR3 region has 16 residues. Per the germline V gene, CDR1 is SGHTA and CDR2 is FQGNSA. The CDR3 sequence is CASSYLRTGSNEKLFF. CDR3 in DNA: TGTGCCAGCAGCTACCTCCGGACAGGGTCTAATGAAAAACTGTTTTTT.

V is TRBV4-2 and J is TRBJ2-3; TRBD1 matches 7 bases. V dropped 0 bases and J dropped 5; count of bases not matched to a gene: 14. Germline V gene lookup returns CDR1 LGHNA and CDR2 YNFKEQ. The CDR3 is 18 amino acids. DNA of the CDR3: TGTGCCAGCAGCCAAGACTTGAAACAGGGGCGGTATGAAGATACGCAGTATTTT. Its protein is CASSQDLKQGRYEDTQYF.

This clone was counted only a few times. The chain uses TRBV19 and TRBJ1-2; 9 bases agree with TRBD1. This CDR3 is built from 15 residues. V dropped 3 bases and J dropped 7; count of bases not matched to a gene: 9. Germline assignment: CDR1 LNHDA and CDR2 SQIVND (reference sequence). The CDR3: CASSIVRDRERGYTF. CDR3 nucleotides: TGTGCCAGTAGTATTGTTCGGGACAGGGAGCGTGGCTACACCTTC.

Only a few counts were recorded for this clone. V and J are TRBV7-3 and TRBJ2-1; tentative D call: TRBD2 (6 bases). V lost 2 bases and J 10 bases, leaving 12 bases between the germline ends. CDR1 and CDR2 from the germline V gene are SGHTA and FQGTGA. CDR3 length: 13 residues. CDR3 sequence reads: CASSLYAGWEQFF. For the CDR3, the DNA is TGTGCCAGCAGCTTATACGCGGGGTGGGAGCAGTTCTTC.

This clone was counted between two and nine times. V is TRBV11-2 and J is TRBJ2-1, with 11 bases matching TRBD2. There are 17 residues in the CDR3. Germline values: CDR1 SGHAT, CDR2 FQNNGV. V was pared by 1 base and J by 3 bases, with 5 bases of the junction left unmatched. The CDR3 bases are TGTGCCAGCAGCTTAGGGATAGCGGGGGGGTACTACAATGAGCAGTTCTTC. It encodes CASSLGIAGGYYNEQFF.

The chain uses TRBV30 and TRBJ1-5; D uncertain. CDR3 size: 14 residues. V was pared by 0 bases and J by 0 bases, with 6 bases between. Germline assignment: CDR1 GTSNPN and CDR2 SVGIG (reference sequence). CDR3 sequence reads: CAWSVGSSNQPQHF. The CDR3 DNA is TGTGCCTGGAGTGTAGGGAGTAGCAATCAGCCCCAGCATTTT.

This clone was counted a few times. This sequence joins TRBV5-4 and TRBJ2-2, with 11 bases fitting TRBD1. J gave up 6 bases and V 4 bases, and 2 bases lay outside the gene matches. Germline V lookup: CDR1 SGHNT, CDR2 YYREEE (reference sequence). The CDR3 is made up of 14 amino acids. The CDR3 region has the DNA TGTGCCAGCAGCCCGGACAGGGGGCCCGGGGAGCTGTTTTTT. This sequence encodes CASSPDRGPGELFF. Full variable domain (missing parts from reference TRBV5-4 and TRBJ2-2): ETGVTQSPTHLIKTRGQQVTLRCSSQSGHNTVSWYQQALGQGPQFIFQYYREEENGRGNFPPRFSGLQFPNYSSELNVNALELDDSALYLCASSPDRGPGELFFGEGSRLTVL.

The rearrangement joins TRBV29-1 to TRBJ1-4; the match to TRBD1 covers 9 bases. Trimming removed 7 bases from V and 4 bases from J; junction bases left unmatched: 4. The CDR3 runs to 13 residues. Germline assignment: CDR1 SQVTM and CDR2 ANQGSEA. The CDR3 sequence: CSGLDRGNEKLFF. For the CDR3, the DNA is TGCAGCGGGCTGGACAGGGGTAATGAAAAACTGTTTTTT. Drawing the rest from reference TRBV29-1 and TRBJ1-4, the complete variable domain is SAVISQKPSRDICQRGTSLTIQCQVDSQVTMMFWYRQQPGQSLTLIATANQGSEATYESGFVIDKFPISRPNLTFSTLTVSNMSPEDSSIYLCSGLDRGNEKLFFGSGTQLSVL.

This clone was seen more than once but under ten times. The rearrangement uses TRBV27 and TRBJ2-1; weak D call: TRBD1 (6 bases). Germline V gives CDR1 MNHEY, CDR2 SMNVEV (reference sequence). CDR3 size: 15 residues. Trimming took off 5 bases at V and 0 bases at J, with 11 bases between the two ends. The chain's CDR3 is CASSATGSSYNEQFF. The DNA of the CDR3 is TGTGCCAGCAGTGCCACAGGGAGCTCCTACAATGAGCAGTTCTTC.

The DNA for the CDR3 is TGTGCCTGGACTAGCGGGAGTGTGTCCTACAATGAGCAGTTCTTC. It specifies CAWTSGSVSYNEQFF. The chain employs TRBV30 and TRBJ2-1; 10 bases agree with TRBD2. The CDR3 loop spans 15 amino acids. CDR1 is GTSNPN and CDR2 is SVGIG in the germline V gene (reference sequence). V shed 4 bases and J 1 base; nucleotides not matched to a gene: 4.

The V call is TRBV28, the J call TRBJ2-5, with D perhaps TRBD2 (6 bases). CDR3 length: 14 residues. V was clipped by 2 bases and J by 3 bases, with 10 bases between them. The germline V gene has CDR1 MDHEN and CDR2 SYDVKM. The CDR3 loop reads CASSLAGKEETQYF. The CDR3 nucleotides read TGTGCCAGCAGTTTAGCGGGGAAGGAAGAGACCCAGTACTTC.

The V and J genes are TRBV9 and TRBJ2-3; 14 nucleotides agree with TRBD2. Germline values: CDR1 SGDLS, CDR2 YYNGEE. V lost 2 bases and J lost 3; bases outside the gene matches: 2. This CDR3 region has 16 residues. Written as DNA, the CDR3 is TGTGCCAGCAGCGTGACTAGCGGGAGGGGGACAGATACGCAGTATTTT. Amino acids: CASSVTSGRGTDTQYF.